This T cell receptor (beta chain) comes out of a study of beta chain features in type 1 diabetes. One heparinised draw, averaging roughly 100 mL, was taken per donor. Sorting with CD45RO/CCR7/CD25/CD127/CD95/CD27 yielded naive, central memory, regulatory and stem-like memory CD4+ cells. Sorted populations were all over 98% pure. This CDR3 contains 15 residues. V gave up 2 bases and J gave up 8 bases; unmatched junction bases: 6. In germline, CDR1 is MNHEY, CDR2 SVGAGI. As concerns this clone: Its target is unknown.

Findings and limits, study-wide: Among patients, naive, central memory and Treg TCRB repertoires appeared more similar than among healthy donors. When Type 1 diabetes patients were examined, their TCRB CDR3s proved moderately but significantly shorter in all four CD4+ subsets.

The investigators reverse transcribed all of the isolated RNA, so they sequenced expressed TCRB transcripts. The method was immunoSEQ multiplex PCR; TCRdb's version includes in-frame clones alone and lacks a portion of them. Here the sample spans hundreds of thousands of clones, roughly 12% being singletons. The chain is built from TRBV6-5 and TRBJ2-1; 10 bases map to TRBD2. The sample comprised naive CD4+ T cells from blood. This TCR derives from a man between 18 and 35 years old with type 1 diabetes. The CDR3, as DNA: TGTGCCAGCAGTTACGCTAGCGGGGGCTATGATGAGCAGTTCTTC. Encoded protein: CASSYASGGYDEQFF.